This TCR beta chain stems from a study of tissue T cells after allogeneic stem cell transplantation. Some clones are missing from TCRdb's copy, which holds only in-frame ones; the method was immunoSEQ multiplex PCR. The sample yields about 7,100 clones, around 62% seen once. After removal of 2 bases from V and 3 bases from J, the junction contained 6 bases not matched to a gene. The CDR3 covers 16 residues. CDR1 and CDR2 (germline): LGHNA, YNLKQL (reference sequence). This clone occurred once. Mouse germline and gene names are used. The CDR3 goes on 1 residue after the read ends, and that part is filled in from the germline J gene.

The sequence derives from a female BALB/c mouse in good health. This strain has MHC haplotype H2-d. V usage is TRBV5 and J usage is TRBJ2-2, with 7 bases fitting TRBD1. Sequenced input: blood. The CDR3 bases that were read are TGTGCCAGCAGCCAAAAACAGGGGAAGGACACCGGGCAGCTCTAC. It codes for CASSQKQGKDTGQLY. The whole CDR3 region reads CASSQKQGKDTGQLYF.